This T cell receptor (beta chain) came from a study of vaccination and CD4 T cells after COVID-19. Looking at the study overall: Post-COVID draws followed diagnosis by a median around 100 days (range 35 to 161).

Oncomine TCR Beta short-read sequencing was applied to DNA from cultured CD4+ T cells. TCRdb processed the PCR reads anew with MiXCR; each CDR3 protein has one entry. The sample records 20,000 to 25,000 distinct CDR3 sequences, 38% being singletons. As to this clonotype: Its antigen is undetermined.

Study-level results: A nonsignificant rise from roughly 21 to 40 was seen in the median number of SARS-CoV-2-reactive clonotypes. Convalescent patients showed a median roughly 90% of reactive clones that were seen only post-vaccination.

As for treatment: roughly 10-day PBMC culture with coronavirus spike peptide pools or control peptides (ViraFEST assay). Following culture for about 9 days, CD4+ T cells were isolated by negative selection. The CDR3 totals 16 residues. Losses at the gene ends were 0 bases for V and 2 bases for J; bases not matched to a gene: 1. Looked up from germline, CDR1 is MNHEY and CDR2 is SVGAGI. The sequences come from CD4+ T cells from blood, cultured in vitro, collected before SARS-CoV-2 vaccination. The V gene is TRBV6-5, the J gene TRBJ2-6; 7 positions match TRBD1. The source of this sequence is a human donor who received a COVID-19 vaccine. The CDR3 DNA follows: TGTGCCAGCAGTTACTCGACAGGGACTGGGGCCAACGTCCTGACTTTC. Encoded protein: CASSYSTGTGANVLTF.